This entry lists 13 T cell receptor beta chains sequenced from one sample in a study of blood T cells in healthy people across ages. Through a sample-barcoded 5' primer and a J-beta primer mix, a second PCR was run for roughly 6 to 12 cycles. TCRdb processed the 5' RACE reads anew with MiXCR; each CDR3 protein has one entry. In the table there are hundreds of thousands of distinct CDR3 sequences, 48% of which are singletons. Sequencing was done on a sample of blood. The receptors come from a man under 40 in good health.

This chain joins TRBV5-1 and TRBJ1-2; the D gene is possibly TRBD1 (5 bases). Germline loops: CDR1 SGHRS, CDR2 YFSETQ. Trimming took off 3 bases at V and 1 base at J, with 10 bases between the two ends. The CDR3 spans 14 residues. The CDR3 bases are TGCGCCAGCAGCTCGACAGCGAATAACTATGGCTACACCTTC. As protein: CASSSTANNYGYTF. Using reference TRBV5-1 and TRBJ1-2 for the parts outside the CDR3, the full variable domain is KAGVTQTPRYLIKTRGQQVTLSCSPISGHRSVSWYQQTPGQGLQFLFEYFSETQRNKGNFPGRFSGRQFSNSRSEMNVSTLELGDSALYLCASSSTANNYGYTFGSGTRLTVV.

The V gene is TRBV6-6, the J gene TRBJ1-4; D gene ambiguous. Germline V CDR1 and CDR2: MNHNY, SVGAGI (reference sequence). This CDR3 is built from 13 residues. With 8 bases removed from V and 0 bases from J, the gap between germline ends came to 7 bases. CDR3 DNA: TGTGCCAGCCTGGGGACAACTAATGAAAAACTGTTTTTT. Translated, it gives CASLGTTNEKLFF.

The V and J genes are TRBV7-2 and TRBJ2-1, with TRBD2 matching over 9 bases. The CDR3 covers 18 residues. The germline gives CDR1 SGHTA, CDR2 FQGNSA. Unmatched junction bases numbered 16, after V lost 5 bases and J lost 5 bases. The CDR3 region has the DNA TGTGCCAGCAGCCCAAGGGCAGGGCGGGGGGGATCTCACAATGAGCAGTTCTTC. Protein: CASSPRAGRGGSHNEQFF. The whole variable domain, remainder taken from reference TRBV7-2 and TRBJ2-1, is GAGVSQSPSNKVTEKGKDVELRCDPISGHTALYWYRQSLGQGLEFLIYFQGNSAPDKSGLPSDRFSAERTGGSVSTLTIQRTQQEDSAVYLCASSPRAGRGGSHNEQFFGPGTRLTVL.

This clonotype was seen more than once but under ten times. The chain recombines TRBV12-3 or TRBV12-4 with TRBJ1-2; no clear D gene. This CDR3 has 12 residues. V lost 5 bases, J lost 8 bases, and 12 bases lay in between. The CDR3 is CASSEGNGGYTF. CDR3 coding DNA: TGTGCCAGCAGTGAGGGAAACGGGGGCTACACCTTC.

The chain has TRBV20-1 and TRBJ1-2, with D tentatively TRBD1 (6 bases). CDR3 length equals 15 residues. V was shortened by 5 bases and J by 2 bases, with 18 bases between the two germline ends. Germline lookup yields CDR1 DFQATT and CDR2 SNEGSKA (reference sequence). The CDR3: CSAVNPGHLNYGYTF. Written as DNA, the CDR3 is TGCAGTGCTGTAAACCCGGGACATTTAAACTATGGCTACACCTTC.

The chain's CDR3 is CASSSDRALYEQYF. Here the CDR3 DNA reads TGTGCCAGCAGTTCAGACAGGGCCCTCTACGAGCAGTACTTC. The chain uses TRBV27 and TRBJ2-7, with TRBD1 matching 7 bases. Germline values: CDR1 MNHEY, CDR2 SMNVEV (reference sequence). Trimming cost V 4 bases and J 3 bases; bases outside gene matches: 6. This CDR3 region has 14 residues.

The chain carries TRBV25-1 and TRBJ1-2; no reliable D call. Trimming took 3 bases from V and 2 from J, leaving 7 bases between them. There are 13 residues in the CDR3. CDR1 and CDR2 (germline): MGHDK, SYGVNS. The CDR3 loop is CASSDAGNYGYTF. The DNA of the CDR3 is TGTGCCAGCAGTGATGCGGGAAACTATGGCTACACCTTC.

The chain employs TRBV7-8 and TRBJ2-1; 8 positions match TRBD2. Trimming cost V 5 bases and J 0 bases; bases outside gene matches: 27. Germline-derived CDR1 and CDR2 are SGHVS and FQNEAQ. CDR3 length: 23 residues. This chain's CDR3 is CASSPLRLFPGLGFQSSYNEQFF. The CDR3 DNA reads as TGTGCCAGCAGCCCCCTGCGCCTTTTTCCGGGACTAGGTTTCCAAAGCTCCTACAATGAGCAGTTCTTC.

The rearrangement uses TRBV6-1 and TRBJ1-1, with a possible D match to TRBD1 (5 bases). This CDR3 is built from 13 residues. Per germline, CDR1 MNHNS and CDR2 SASEGT. Trimming shortened V by 3 bases and J by 1 base, and 6 bases separated the two germline ends. The CDR3 here is CASSDGGNTEAFF. The CDR3 nucleotides read TGTGCCAGCAGTGACGGGGGGAACACTGAAGCTTTCTTT.

The chain recombines TRBV15 with TRBJ2-1; D gene uncertain. Trimming removed 0 bases at V and 4 bases at J, with 7 bases between. CDR1 and CDR2 from the germline V gene are LNHNV and YYDKDF (reference sequence). The CDR3 extends over 14 amino acids. The CDR3 sequence: CATSRDDGYNEQFF. CDR3 coding DNA: TGTGCCACCAGCAGAGATGATGGTTACAATGAGCAGTTCTTC.

The CDR3 bases are TGTGCCAGCAGTTTAAGGGGGAAAACCTACGAGCAGTACTTC. This sequence encodes CASSLRGKTYEQYF. V is TRBV28 and J is TRBJ2-7, with a weak D call TRBD1 (6 bases). The CDR3 is 14 amino acids. Germline CDR1 is MDHEN and CDR2 is SYDVKM. The ends were cut back, 2 bases at V and 2 bases at J, with 10 bases in the middle.

The chain joins TRBV14 to TRBJ2-7, with TRBD1 identical over 12 bases. CDR1 is SGHDN, CDR2 FVKESK, per germline. J was trimmed by 2 bases and V by 0 bases; bases with no gene match: 5. The CDR3 totals 17 residues. The CDR3 here is CASSQDLGTGGPYEQYF. DNA for the CDR3: TGTGCCAGCAGCCAAGATTTGGGGACAGGGGGCCCCTACGAGCAGTACTTC.

The chain links TRBV11-1 to TRBJ2-5; D unresolved. With the DNA end fitting TRBJ2-7 better, the J assignment may be wrong. Germline V gene lookup returns CDR1 SGHAT and CDR2 FQDESV (reference sequence). CDR3 size: 12 residues. In nucleotides, the CDR3 is TGTGCCAGCAGCTTAGTTTACGGCGAGCAGTACTTC. It codes for CASSLVYGEQYF.